The 18 T cell receptor beta chains below were found in one sample sequenced in a study of cytomegalovirus exposure and HLA in healthy donors. Vbeta (60) and Jbeta (13) primers were used in the PCR. The assay was immunoSEQ multiplex PCR, and TCRdb's table has in-frame clones only and misses some. This sample has about 150,000 clones, with around 74% found just once. The sequenced sample was PBMCs. All receptors come from a young man in good health and CMV-seronegative.

CDR3 nucleotide sequence: TGTGCCAGCAGCCGAGGGAACAGACTCCTATATGGCTACACCTTC. Its translation is CASSRGNRLLYGYTF. The chain combines TRBV6-5 with TRBJ1-2; unclear D gene. Germline V lookup: CDR1 MNHEY, CDR2 SVGAGI. This CDR3 spans 15 amino acids. Trimming pared 6 bases from V and 5 bases from J, leaving 19 bases between.

Remarks on this clone: The same CDR3 is also encoded by other DNA sequences in this sample. This chain links TRBV4-1 with TRBJ1-1, with D possibly being TRBD1 (6 bases). Germline V gene lookup returns CDR1 MGHRA and CDR2 YSYEKL. The CDR3 covers 14 residues. Trimming left V 2 bases short and J 5 bases short, with 12 bases between. DNA of the CDR3: TGCGCCAGCAGCCAACAGGGGCTGGAGACTGAAGCTTTCTTT. It translates to CASSQQGLETEAFF.

The rearrangement links TRBV4-1 to TRBJ1-2, with TRBD1 matching over 7 bases. Germline trimming cut 3 bases from V and 8 bases from J; bases unmatched to any gene: 9. This CDR3 has 14 residues. Germline CDR1 MGHRA, CDR2 YSYEKL. The CDR3 bases are TGCGCCAGCAGCCAGTCCGGGACAGTCGAGGGCTACACCTTC. Protein: CASSQSGTVEGYTF.

The chain carries TRBV20-1 and TRBJ1-1; D gene unclear. The germline V and J ends were trimmed by 2 bases and 6 bases, with 7 bases remaining between them. Looked up from germline, CDR1 is DFQATT and CDR2 is SNEGSKA (reference sequence). This CDR3 contains 11 residues. CDR3 sequence (DNA): TGCAGTGCTAGAAAGGAGGCTGAAGCTTTCTTT. Translated: CSARKEAEAFF.

This chain links TRBV10-1 with TRBJ2-1; no firm D call. Trimming removed 3 bases from V and 2 bases from J, with 11 bases in between. Germline-derived CDR1 and CDR2 are WNHNN and SYGVQD (reference sequence). This CDR3 has 15 amino acids. The CDR3 DNA reads TGCGCCAGCAGTGATAACAGTTATACCTACAATGAGCAGTTCTTC. It is translated as CASSDNSYTYNEQFF.

CDR3 residues: CASSLGGTDTQYF. CDR3 coding DNA: TGTGCCAGCAGCTTGGGGGGGACAGATACGCAGTATTTT. This chain connects TRBV7-9 to TRBJ2-3; the match to TRBD2 covers 7 bases. The CDR3 is 13 amino acids. Germline V gene sequence: CDR1 SEHNR, CDR2 FQNEAQ (reference sequence). Trimming cost V 3 bases and J 3 bases; bases outside gene matches: 0.

The genes are TRBV27 and TRBJ1-5; D gene ambiguous. V was pared by 3 bases and J by 0 bases, with 9 bases between. Germline V gives CDR1 MNHEY, CDR2 SMNVEV (reference sequence). CDR3 size: 15 residues. CDR3 loop: CASSLSFNSNQPQHF. The CDR3 DNA is TGTGCCAGCAGTTTGTCTTTTAATAGCAATCAGCCCCAGCATTTT.

The chain employs TRBV9 and TRBJ2-1; D gene unclear. CDR1 and CDR2 from the germline V gene are SGDLS and YYNGEE. V dropped 1 base and J dropped 0 bases, with 5 bases sitting between them. The CDR3 consists of 14 residues. This chain's CDR3 is CASSVSSSYNEQFF. The CDR3 region has the DNA TGTGCCAGCAGCGTATCCAGCTCCTACAATGAGCAGTTCTTC.

This clone was counted only a few times. The genes are TRBV18 and TRBJ1-5; D is perhaps TRBD1 (5 bases). Deletions cut 0 bases from V and 0 bases from J, with 9 bases between. CDR1 is KGHSH, CDR2 LQKENI, per germline. The length of the CDR3 is 16 residues. CDR3 DNA: TGTGCCAGCTCACCACCGGGACTGGATAGCAATCAGCCCCAGCATTTT. Its translation: CASSPPGLDSNQPQHF.

The chain combines TRBV7-8 with TRBJ1-3; D possibly corresponds to TRBD1 (5 bases). Germline V gene lookup returns CDR1 SGHVS and CDR2 FQNEAQ. The V end was cut by 5 bases, the J end by 2 bases, with 13 bases between. The CDR3 has 15 residues. The CDR3 spells CASSRREGPGNTIYF. CDR3 sequence (DNA): TGTGCCAGCAGCCGTAGGGAGGGACCTGGAAACACCATATATTTT.

The J gene is TRBJ2-1, the V gene TRBV5-8; TRBD2 matches at 10 bases. The junction had 6 bases not matched to a gene; V was cut back by 0 bases and J by 0 bases. The germline V gene has CDR1 SGHTS and CDR2 YDEGEE. The CDR3 is 18 amino acids. In DNA form, the CDR3 reads TGTGCCAGCAGCTTGGGACTAGCGGGCCCAAGCTCCTACAATGAGCAGTTCTTC. Residues: CASSLGLAGPSSYNEQFF.

CDR3 sequence reads: CASSQPLAGASETQYF. As DNA, the CDR3 is TGTGCCAGCAGCCAACCACTAGCGGGGGCCTCAGAGACCCAGTACTTC. The chain joins TRBV11-1 to TRBJ2-5, with TRBD2 matching over 11 bases. V trimming: 5 bases; J trimming: 4 bases; junction bases outside the gene matches: 9. This CDR3 region has 16 residues. CDR1 and CDR2 (germline): SGHAT, FQDESV (reference sequence).

The chain uses TRBV18 and TRBJ2-3; D might be TRBD1 (6 bases). The CDR3 is made up of 17 amino acids. Looked up from germline, CDR1 is KGHSH and CDR2 is LQKENI. V shed 0 bases and J shed 1 base, with 14 bases lying between them. The CDR3 loop reads CASSPPPVAGGTDTQYF. The CDR3 coding sequence is TGTGCCAGCTCACCACCCCCGGTAGCAGGGGGCACAGATACGCAGTATTTT.

The genes are TRBV29-1 and TRBJ1-2, with TRBD1 as a possible D gene (6 bases). This CDR3 has 10 residues. CDR1 is SQVTM and CDR2 is ANQGSEA in the germline V gene. Deletions cut 5 bases from V and 6 bases from J, with 7 bases between. CDR3 amino acids: CSVYRDGYTF. The DNA of the CDR3 is TGCAGCGTTTACAGGGATGGCTACACCTTC.

The chain couples TRBV28 to TRBJ1-2, with unresolved D. With 3 bases removed from V and 4 bases from J, the gap between germline ends came to 9 bases. Germline V gene lookup returns CDR1 MDHEN and CDR2 SYDVKM. This CDR3 has 13 residues. The CDR3 DNA is TGTGCCAGCAGTTTCCCCCTGCGCTATGGCTACACCTTC. This codes for CASSFPLRYGYTF.

The rearrangement uses TRBV5-1 and TRBJ1-4; the match to TRBD1 covers 8 bases. J gave up 3 bases and V 3 bases, and 4 bases lay outside the gene matches. Germline assignment: CDR1 SGHRS and CDR2 YFSETQ. The CDR3 is 15 amino acids. The CDR3 region has the DNA TGCGCCAGCAGCTGGTTGACAGGGGCTAATGAAAAACTGTTTTTT. This translates into CASSWLTGANEKLFF.

The gene calls are TRBV27 and TRBJ1-1, with D possibly TRBD1 on 5 matching bases. V lost 3 bases to trimming and J lost 0 bases, with 8 bases between them. The germline V gene encodes CDR1 MNHEY and CDR2 SMNVEV (reference sequence). The CDR3 contains 14 residues. CDR3 region: CASSFTGMNTEAFF. The CDR3 nucleotides read TGTGCCAGCAGTTTCACAGGCATGAACACTGAAGCTTTCTTT.

About this clone: Sequence at one end of the junction differs from germline and may be a read error. The rearrangement uses TRBV9 and TRBJ2-4; 7 bases fit TRBD1. This CDR3 contains 15 residues. Germline CDR1 is SGDLS and CDR2 is YYNGEE. The CDR3 sequence is CASSVDRGFENSQYF. CDR3 DNA sequence: TGTGCCAGCAGCGTAGACAGGGGTTTTGAAAACAGTCAGTACTTC.